What follows describes a single T cell receptor (beta chain). What it binds is not known. This sample is part of a study of breast tumors, draining lymph nodes, adjacent tissues. Study-level results: Luminal-like breast cancer showed significantly greater tumor-nontumor repertoire similarity than basal-like breast cancer did. Compared with lymph nodes, tumors were less diverse; compared with nontumor tissue, more.

Germline V lookup: CDR1 SGHNT, CDR2 YYREEE (reference sequence). This CDR3 spans 14 amino acids. The germline V and J ends were trimmed by 4 bases and 9 bases, with 14 bases remaining between them. TCRdb reanalysed the multiplex PCR reads using MiXCR and keeps one entry per CDR3 protein. The data show roughly 25,000 distinct CDR3 sequences, with almost 70% seen just once and around 22% held by the top ten. This chain uses TRBV5-4 with TRBJ1-6; D might be TRBD1 (5 bases). The source is a female donor with breast cancer. Some clones in this sample may be carry-over from other donors' samples. Sequenced: tumor-adjacent breast tissue. DNA of the CDR3: TGTGCCAGCAGCCTCTCCGGGACCTCTTCACCCCTCCACTTT. This gives the protein CASSLSGTSSPLHF.